The rows below give T cell receptor beta chains drawn from one sample of a study of siplizumab effects on memory and regulatory T cells. The protocol was immunoSEQ multiplex PCR, while the TCRdb copy is restricted to in-frame clones and leaves out a portion. The sample includes some 100,000 clones, 80% to 95% of them seen just once. Source material: CD8+ T cells sorted from blood. The origin of the receptors is a human donor in good health. CDR3s include the opening cysteine and the closing phenylalanine or tryptophan. A D gene is named only where the DNA matches it firmly. Clone size, where shown, is once, few, many, or a class for clones that have expanded.

.	TRBV6-5	.	TRBJ2-1	CASSLAGEQFF	TGTGCCAGCAGTCTAGCTGGCGAGCAGTTCTTC
.	TRBV19	TRBD1	TRBJ1-2	CASSIGDSLVNGYTF	TGTGCCAGTAGTATAGGGGACAGTTTAGTGAACGGCTACACCTTC
.	TRBV11-2	.	TRBJ2-7	CASSLSHRLSYEQYF	TGTGCCAGCAGCTTATCTCACCGCTTATCCTACGAGCAGTACTTC
.	TRBV19	.	TRBJ2-7	CASSRDSISYEQYF	TGTGCCAGTAGTCGAGACAGCATCTCCTACGAGCAGTACTTC
.	TRBV11-2	.	TRBJ1-6	CASSLAPPKGKTYNSPLHF	TGTGCCAGCAGCTTAGCCCCACCAAAGGGGAAGACCTATAATTCACCCCTCCACTTT
.	TRBV11-3	.	TRBJ2-1	CASSSIARENPYNEQFF	TGTGCCAGCAGTTCTATAGCGAGGGAGAATCCTTACAATGAGCAGTTCTTC
.	TRBV11-2	.	TRBJ2-5	CASRATEETQYF	TGTGCCAGCAGGGCGACTGAGGAGACCCAGTACTTC
.	TRBV5-6	TRBD2	TRBJ2-7	CASSLGLAEIYEQYF	TGTGCCAGCAGCTTAGGACTAGCAGAAATCTACGAGCAGTACTTC
.	TRBV19	TRBD2	TRBJ2-1	CASSIGLAGGNEQFF	TGTGCCAGTAGTATAGGACTAGCGGGAGGAAATGAGCAGTTCTTC
.	TRBV6-1	TRBD1	TRBJ2-7	CASSPSWDSSYEQYF	TGTGCCAGCAGCCCCTCCTGGGACAGTTCCTACGAGCAGTACTTC
.	TRBV27	TRBD2	TRBJ2-7	CASSSIAGSRFYEQYF	TGTGCCAGCAGTTCCATAGCGGGGAGCCGTTTCTACGAGCAGTACTTC
.	TRBV9	TRBD2	TRBJ2-3	CASSPSGGTDTQYF	TGTGCCAGCAGCCCTAGCGGGGGGACAGATACGCAGTATTTT
.	TRBV28	.	TRBJ2-1	CASSMRQGGDNEQFF	TGTGCCAGCAGTATGAGACAGGGAGGTGACAATGAGCAGTTCTTC
.	TRBV9	.	TRBJ1-5	CASSPGRGPQPQHF	TGTGCCAGCAGCCCGGGTAGGGGCCCTCAGCCCCAGCATTTT
.	TRBV19	TRBD2	TRBJ2-5	CASSATSGSGTQYF	TGTGCCAGTAGTGCAACTAGCGGCTCGGGGACCCAGTACTTC
.	TRBV27	.	TRBJ2-7	CASSLRDLTYEQYF	TGTGCCAGCAGTTTACGGGACTTAACCTACGAGCAGTACTTC
.	TRBV5-5	.	TRBJ1-2	CASSPSRDLEGYTF	TGTGCCAGCAGCCCTAGTCGGGACTTGGAAGGCTACACCTTC
.	TRBV4-1	TRBD1	TRBJ2-1	CASSQAGTDYNEQFF	TGCGCCAGCAGCCAAGCCGGGACAGACTACAATGAGCAGTTCTTC
.	TRBV5-4	TRBD2	TRBJ2-7	CASSLVAGGIYEQYF	TGTGCCAGCAGCTTGGTTGCGGGGGGGATCTACGAGCAGTACTTC
.	TRBV7-9	TRBD1	TRBJ1-2	CASSSARDREEFYGYTF	TGTGCCAGCAGCTCTGCCCGGGACAGGGAGGAATTCTATGGCTACACCTTC
.	TRBV4-3	TRBD1	TRBJ2-7	CASSQDRQGPYEQYF	TGCGCCAGCAGCCAAGATCGACAGGGACCCTACGAGCAGTACTTC
.	TRBV11-3	TRBD1	TRBJ2-3	CASSSRDSSSTDTQYF	TGTGCCAGCAGCTCTAGGGACAGCTCTAGCACAGATACGCAGTATTTT
once	TRBV4-2	.	TRBJ2-1	CASSQVGASYEQFF	TGTGCCAGCAGCCAAGTGGGGGCTTCGTATGAGCAGTTCTTC
.	TRBV23-1	.	TRBJ1-1	CASSLSGSGTEAFF	TGCGCCAGCAGTCTCTCGGGGTCTGGCACTGAAGCTTTCTTT
.	TRBV19	TRBD2	TRBJ2-1	CASSIALAETYNEQFF	TGTGCCAGTAGTATAGCACTAGCGGAGACCTACAATGAGCAGTTCTTC
.	TRBV28	.	TRBJ2-1	CASSTPPGEQFF	TGTGCCAGCAGTACACCCCCCGGGGAGCAGTTCTTC
.	TRBV2	.	TRBJ2-2	CASSRATGELFF	TGTGCCAGCAGTCGAGCGACCGGGGAGCTGTTTTTT
.	TRBV4-1	.	TRBJ2-7	CASSQELRRTYEQYF	TGCGCCAGCAGCCAAGAATTAAGGCGGACCTACGAGCAGTACTTC
.	TRBV10-3	.	TRBJ2-1	CAISELQENPSSYNEQFF	TGTGCCATCAGTGAATTACAGGAGAACCCGAGCTCCTACAATGAGCAGTTCTTC
.	TRBV9	.	TRBJ1-3	CASSSSSGNTIYF	TGTGCCAGCAGCTCCAGCTCTGGAAACACCATATATTTT
.	TRBV9	TRBD1	TRBJ2-5	CASSTPRVQGDETQYF	TGTGCCAGCAGCACCCCGCGTGTACAGGGGGACGAGACCCAGTACTTC
once	TRBV5-1	.	TRBJ2-3	CASAPMRSDTQYF	TGCGCCAGCGCCCCGATGCGCTCAGATACGCAGTATTTT
once	TRBV2	.	TRBJ2-2	CASIESGSPVSEGHNTGELFF	TGTGCCAGCATCGAATCAGGGTCCCCCGTTTCAGAGGGACATAACACCGGGGAGCTGTTTTTT
few	TRBV7-8	.	TRBJ1-6	CASSPQRWDSPLHF	TGTGCCAGCAGCCCCCAGCGTTGGGATTCACCCCTCCACTTT
.	TRBV7-9	.	TRBJ1-5	CASSLAGSNQPQHF	TGTGCCAGCAGCTTAGCTGGTAGCAATCAGCCCCAGCATTTT
.	TRBV6-5	.	TRBJ2-2	CASSSGRAENTGELFF	TGTGCCAGCAGTTCCGGGCGGGCAGAGAACACCGGGGAGCTGTTTTTT
.	TRBV4-3	.	TRBJ2-4	CASSQDGANIQYF	TGCGCCAGCAGCCAAGATGGGGCGAACATTCAGTACTTC
.	TRBV29-1	TRBD2	TRBJ2-1	CSVEGGLAGVNLRNNEQFF	TGCAGCGTTGAAGGAGGACTAGCGGGAGTTAATTTGAGGAACAATGAGCAGTTCTTC
.	TRBV5-1	TRBD2	TRBJ2-5	CASSLQTLAETQETQYF	TGCGCCAGCAGCTTGCAAACTCTAGCGGAGACCCAAGAGACCCAGTACTTC
.	TRBV7-8	.	TRBJ2-5	CASSLVTVQETQYF	TGTGCCAGCAGCTTAGTAACAGTTCAAGAGACCCAGTACTTC
once	TRBV2	.	TRBJ2-7	CASSETQVYEQYF	TGTGCCAGCAGTGAAACACAGGTCTACGAGCAGTACTTC
.	TRBV14	TRBD1	TRBJ1-1	CASSPEQGTNTEAFF	TGTGCCAGCAGCCCGGAACAGGGGACGAACACTGAAGCTTTCTTT
.	TRBV29-1	.	TRBJ1-1	CSVVFGNTEAFF	TGCAGCGTTGTATTCGGGAACACTGAAGCTTTCTTT
once	TRBV5-6	.	TRBJ2-4	CASSLEDGIQYF	TGTGCCAGCAGCTTGGAAGATGGCATTCAGTACTTC
.	TRBV7-3	.	TRBJ2-3	CASSAGQPLTDTQYF	TGTGCCAGCAGCGCGGGACAGCCTCTCACAGATACGCAGTATTTT
.	TRBV5-1	.	TRBJ1-3	CASSSLQRSSGNTIYF	TGCGCCAGCAGCTCATTACAGCGAAGCTCTGGAAACACCATATATTTT
.	TRBV18	TRBD1	TRBJ2-3	CASSRTGESDTQYF	TGTGCCAGCTCCCGGACAGGGGAATCAGATACGCAGTATTTT
.	TRBV6-5	.	TRBJ2-7	CASSFVQGSPEQYF	TGTGCCAGCAGTTTCGTCCAGGGGAGCCCCGAGCAGTACTTC
.	TRBV15	TRBD1	TRBJ1-2	CATMESGGENYGYTF	TGTGCCACCATGGAGTCAGGGGGCGAGAACTATGGCTACACCTTC
.	TRBV13	.	TRBJ1-6	CASSLGRGEGGVGSPLHF	TGTGCCAGCAGCTTAGGCCGCGGGGAAGGGGGAGTAGGTTCACCCCTCCACTTT
.	TRBV21-1	.	TRBJ1-2	CASSKRDRTSYYYYGYTF	TGTGCCAGCAGCAAAAGGGATCGGACTTCCTACTACTACTATGGCTACACCTTC
.	TRBV27	.	TRBJ2-3	CASRPRGSTQYF	TGTGCCAGCAGACCCAGGGGAAGTACGCAGTATTTT
.	TRBV7-6	TRBD1	TRBJ2-7	CASSLELGPGGPEQYF	TGTGCCAGCAGCTTAGAGTTGGGCCCAGGGGGACCCGAGCAGTACTTC
.	TRBV14	.	TRBJ2-6	CASSQVFQGLVSSPGANVLTF	TGTGCCAGCAGCCAAGTCTTCCAGGGCCTCGTCTCAAGTCCTGGGGCCAACGTCCTGACTTTC
.	TRBV5-4	.	TRBJ2-7	CASSYSTGDYEQYF	TGTGCCAGCAGCTACTCGACAGGAGACTACGAGCAGTACTTC
.	TRBV6-5	.	TRBJ2-3	CASSYRGGTDTQYF	TGTGCCAGCAGTTACAGGGGGGGCACAGATACGCAGTATTTT
.	TRBV4-2	TRBD2	TRBJ2-7	CASSQAGLAGGFEQYF	TGTGCCAGCAGCCAAGCGGGACTAGCGGGAGGTTTCGAGCAGTACTTC
.	TRBV4-1	.	TRBJ1-1	CASSRSYRRDMNTEAFF	TGCGCCAGCAGCCGCTCTTATCGTAGGGACATGAACACTGAAGCTTTCTTT
.	TRBV11-3	.	TRBJ1-1	CASSAGANTEAFF	TGTGCCAGCAGCGCGGGGGCGAACACTGAAGCTTTCTTT